Below, 6 T cell receptor beta chains from the same sample are listed, as sequenced in a study of blood T cells in healthy people across ages. A J-beta primer mix and a sample-barcoded 5' primer were used in a second PCR of about 7 to 12 cycles. MiXCR, applied by TCRdb to the 5' RACE reads, yields one record per CDR3 protein. The repertoire holds 1.4 million or so distinct CDR3 sequences, with 35% to 45% as singletons. The sequenced material came from blood. The receptors come from a woman aged 18 to 35 in good health.

V usage is TRBV7-9 and J usage is TRBJ2-1; D not resolved. The germline CDR1 and CDR2 sequences are SEHNR and FQNEAQ (reference sequence). The V gene lost 1 base and the J gene lost 8 bases, with 12 bases spanning the gap. This CDR3 comprises 14 residues. CDR3 in amino acids: CASSLGIGFDEQFF. In nucleotides, the CDR3 is TGTGCCAGCAGCTTAGGTATTGGCTTCGATGAGCAGTTCTTC.

This clonotype showed up many times. This rearrangement joins TRBV5-1 to TRBJ2-1, with D perhaps assigned TRBD1 or TRBD2 (5 bases each). The CDR3 spans 14 residues. V dropped 4 bases and J dropped 3 bases, with 11 bases sitting between them. Germline V gene data show CDR1 as SGHRS and CDR2 as YFSETQ. The CDR3 spells CASSQGTLYNEQFF. CDR3 in DNA: TGCGCCAGCAGCCAAGGGACCCTCTACAATGAGCAGTTCTTC.

J is TRBJ1-5 and V is TRBV20-1; D perhaps matches TRBD1 (6 bases). Germline CDR1 is DFQATT and CDR2 is SNEGSKA (reference sequence). This CDR3 has 14 amino acids. V lost 2 bases, J lost 5 bases, and 13 bases lay in between. The CDR3 spells CSARPRTGYQPQHF. The CDR3 coding sequence is TGCAGTGCTAGACCCCGAACAGGGTATCAGCCCCAGCATTTT.

The chain couples TRBV6-2 or TRBV6-3 to TRBJ2-7, with TRBD2 matching over 8 bases. The J call may be in error: the DNA end matches TRBJ2-5 better. The CDR3 covers 17 residues. CDR1 is MNHEY and CDR2 is SVGEGT in the germline V gene. The DNA of the CDR3 is TGTGCCAGCAGTACCAATGGACTAGCACTGGGAGGAGAGACCCAGTACTTC. It specifies CASSTNGLALGGETQYF.

The gene calls are TRBV5-1 and TRBJ1-2; 7 nucleotides line up with TRBD1. CDR1 and CDR2 (germline): SGHRS, YFSETQ. This CDR3 region has 14 residues. V shed 5 bases and J 4 bases; nucleotides not matched to a gene: 8. CDR3 region: CASRISGDSYGYTF. In DNA form, the CDR3 reads TGCGCCAGCAGGATTTCAGGGGACAGCTATGGCTACACCTTC.

This clonotype was detected only a few times. This rearrangement joins TRBV7-6 to TRBJ1-4; D gene ambiguous. V dropped 2 bases and J dropped 6 bases, with 7 bases sitting between them. The CDR3 is 13 amino acids. Germline V lookup: CDR1 SGHVS, CDR2 FNYEAQ. In DNA form, the CDR3 reads TGTGCCAGCAGCTTATACGGGGATGAAAAACTGTTTTTT. This gives the protein CASSLYGDEKLFF.